A single sample is the source of the 28 T cell receptor beta chains below, sequenced in a study of blood T cell repertoires in COVID-19. Sequenced by immunoSEQ multiplex PCR; TCRdb stores in-frame clones only, minus some. The data contain 500,000 or so clones, about nine tenths of them singletons. Sequenced input: PBMCs or T cells enriched from blood (not recorded which). The receptors were sampled from a woman between 18 and 29 years old who had recovered from COVID-19.

The chain couples TRBV18 to TRBJ1-5; a weak D match, TRBD1 (5 bases). The CDR3 covers 15 residues. CDR1 is KGHSH, CDR2 LQKENI, per germline. The ends were cut back, 3 bases at V and 3 bases at J, with 12 bases in the middle. The CDR3 reads CASSPGLDFNQPQHF. The CDR3 coding sequence is TGTGCCAGCTCACCGGGACTGGATTTCAATCAGCCCCAGCATTTT. Based on the CDR3 plus reference TRBV18 and TRBJ1-5, the full variable domain is NAGVMQNPRHLVRRRGQEARLRCSPMKGHSHVYWYRQLPEEGLKFMVYLQKENIIDESGMPKERFSAEFPKEGPSILRIQQVVRGDSAAYFCASSPGLDFNQPQHFGDGTRLSIL.

This sequence joins TRBV5-1 and TRBJ2-7; 8 bases are a match to TRBD1. With V trimmed by 3 bases and J by 4 bases, 6 bases remained unmatched. The CDR3 is 14 residues long. Germline V gene sequence: CDR1 SGHRS, CDR2 YFSETQ. The CDR3 sequence: CASSWRQGLYEQYF. The DNA of the CDR3 is TGCGCCAGCAGCTGGAGACAGGGGTTATACGAGCAGTACTTC.

The chain recombines TRBV10-1 with TRBJ2-7, with 14 bases aligning to TRBD2. Germline loops: CDR1 WNHNN, CDR2 SYGVQD (reference sequence). J lost 2 bases, V lost 3 bases, and 3 bases had no gene match. CDR3 length: 16 amino acids. The DNA of the CDR3 is TGCGCCAGCAGTGACGGGACTAGCGGGGGAACCTACGAGCAGTACTTC. This sequence encodes CASSDGTSGGTYEQYF.

The chain uses TRBV5-6 and TRBJ1-1; D remains unclear. The V gene's germline CDR1 is SGHDT and CDR2 YYEEEE. Trimming cost V 4 bases and J 6 bases, with 13 bases left between them. The CDR3 is made up of 13 amino acids. The CDR3: CASSIDLSAEAFF. The DNA of the CDR3 is TGTGCCAGCAGCATTGACTTAAGCGCTGAAGCTTTCTTT.

J is TRBJ1-1 and V is TRBV5-1; tentatively, D is TRBD1 (5 bases). The CDR3 spans 15 residues. CDR1 and CDR2 (germline): SGHRS, YFSETQ. V dropped 0 bases and J dropped 7 bases, with 16 bases sitting between them. The CDR3 loop is CASSLARGEGGEAFF. The CDR3 DNA follows: TGCGCCAGCAGCTTGGCAAGGGGAGAGGGAGGTGAAGCTTTCTTT.

The V gene is TRBV30, the J gene TRBJ2-3; perhaps TRBD2 as D (5 bases). CDR1 GTSNPN and CDR2 SVGIG come from the germline V gene (reference sequence). The CDR3 loop spans 17 amino acids. V was shortened by 2 bases and J by 1 base, with 19 bases between the two germline ends. The CDR3 sequence is CAWSQDYQNPGTDTQYF. In DNA form, the CDR3 reads TGTGCCTGGAGTCAAGACTACCAGAACCCTGGCACAGATACGCAGTATTTT.

This chain uses TRBV14 with TRBJ2-5; no clear D. This CDR3 spans 12 amino acids. CDR1 is SGHDN, CDR2 FVKESK, per germline. V lost 2 bases, J lost 4 bases, and 5 bases lay in between. The CDR3 is CASSQSRETQYF. CDR3 DNA sequence: TGTGCCAGCAGCCAATCCCGAGAGACCCAGTACTTC.

The chain couples TRBV11-2 to TRBJ1-1; 7 positions agree with TRBD1. Trimming took 3 bases from V and 1 from J; bases not matched to a gene: 5. Germline V gene data show CDR1 as SGHAT and CDR2 as FQNNGV. This CDR3 contains 15 residues. The CDR3 DNA reads TGTGCCAGCAGCTTTTCGACAGGGAGGAACACTGAAGCTTTCTTT. Translated, it gives CASSFSTGRNTEAFF. Complete variable domain (other parts from reference TRBV11-2 and TRBJ1-1): EAGVAQSPRYKIIEKRQSVAFWCNPISGHATLYWYQQILGQGPKLLIQFQNNGVVDDSQLPKDRFSAERLKGVDSTLKIQPAKLEDSAVYLCASSFSTGRNTEAFFGQGTRLTVV.

The V gene is TRBV5-4, the J gene TRBJ2-1, with D unresolved. The length of the CDR3 is 12 residues. V lost 4 bases, J lost 10 bases, and 12 bases lay in between. Germline V lookup: CDR1 SGHNT, CDR2 YYREEE (reference sequence). The CDR3 protein is CASSPQSQEQFF. The CDR3 DNA is TGTGCCAGCAGCCCTCAATCTCAGGAGCAGTTCTTC.

This clone was counted only a few times. The chain has TRBV3-1 (or the pseudogene TRBV3-2) and TRBJ1-5; D might be TRBD1 (5 bases). CDR1 and CDR2 (germline): LGHDT, YNNKEL (reference sequence). The V gene lost 8 bases and the J gene lost 3 bases, with 11 bases spanning the gap. The CDR3 contains 13 residues. The CDR3 loop reads CASGRQLNQPQHF. CDR3 DNA sequence: TGTGCCAGCGGTAGACAGCTCAATCAGCCCCAGCATTTT.

The chain has TRBV5-1 and TRBJ2-5; 8 bases are a match to TRBD1. The CDR3 length is 14 residues. Germline V gives CDR1 SGHRS, CDR2 YFSETQ. V was clipped by 6 bases and J by 1 base; unmatched bases: 5. The CDR3 DNA reads TGCGCCAGCACCTCCGGACAGGGCCAAGAGACCCAGTACTTC. The encoded protein is CASTSGQGQETQYF.

CDR3 nucleotides: TGTGCCAGCAGCTGGGAGGCGGATTACGAGCAGTACTTC. This codes for CASSWEADYEQYF. The V and J genes are TRBV7-8 and TRBJ2-7; a weak D match, TRBD2 (6 bases). CDR1 is SGHVS and CDR2 is FQNEAQ in the germline V gene. This CDR3 is built from 13 residues. V was trimmed by 4 bases and J by 4 bases, leaving 11 bases between them.

The chain carries TRBV18 and TRBJ1-4; D gene uncertain. Between the trimmed V and J ends, which lost 5 bases and 8 bases, there was a span of 12 bases. CDR3 length equals 13 residues. Germline values: CDR1 KGHSH, CDR2 LQKENI. For the CDR3, the DNA is TGTGCCAGCTCATCCCGTAAAGAGGAAAAACTGTTTTTT. Its translation: CASSSRKEEKLFF.

The V and J genes are TRBV28 and TRBJ1-6; possibly TRBD1 for D (5 bases). Germline V gene lookup returns CDR1 MDHEN and CDR2 SYDVKM. V was shortened by 3 bases and J by 9 bases, with 9 bases between the two germline ends. This CDR3 has 13 amino acids. The CDR3 region is CASSFIRGSPLHF. The CDR3 coding sequence is TGTGCCAGCAGTTTTATTAGGGGTTCACCCCTCCACTTT.

The chain links TRBV4-1 to TRBJ2-7, with 7 bases aligning to TRBD2. V was clipped by 1 base and J by 0 bases; unmatched bases: 6. CDR1 is MGHRA and CDR2 is YSYEKL in the germline V gene. The CDR3 has 16 amino acids. The CDR3 loop reads CASSQGSGVSSYEQYF. The CDR3 DNA sequence: TGCGCCAGCAGCCAAGGAAGCGGGGTCAGCTCCTACGAGCAGTACTTC.

The rearrangement links TRBV30 to TRBJ1-2; the D is unclear. The germline V gene encodes CDR1 GTSNPN and CDR2 SVGIG (reference sequence). CDR3 length: 15 residues. The V and J ends lost 2 bases and 8 bases respectively, with 21 bases between them. CDR3 in amino acids: CAWSQTPGERRGYTF. In DNA, the CDR3 is TGTGCCTGGAGTCAGACCCCAGGTGAGCGGAGGGGCTACACCTTC.

This clone was counted between two and nine times. The CDR3 region is CASSVEDRGDFGTNEKLFF. Here the CDR3 DNA reads TGTGCCAGCAGTGTTGAGGACAGGGGGGACTTCGGGACTAATGAAAAACTGTTTTTT. This chain connects TRBV2 to TRBJ1-4; 10 bases are shared with TRBD1. The junction had 13 bases not matched to a gene; V was cut back by 4 bases and J by 2 bases. The germline gives CDR1 SNHLY, CDR2 FYNNEI. The CDR3 length is 19 residues. Combining the CDR3 with reference TRBV2 and TRBJ1-4 gives the whole variable domain EPEVTQTPSHQVTQMGQEVILRCVPISNHLYFYWYRQILGQKVEFLVSFYNNEISEKSEIFDDQFSVERPDGSNFTLKIRSTKLEDSAMYFCASSVEDRGDFGTNEKLFFGSGTQLSVL.

The V call is TRBV5-1, the J call TRBJ1-4, with D possibly being TRBD1 (5 bases). Germline CDR1 reads SGHRS; CDR2 reads YFSETQ. The CDR3 covers 14 residues. V was trimmed by 4 bases and J by 6 bases, leaving 13 bases between them. The CDR3 DNA is TGCGCCAGCAGCCTAGGGGAGGCGGATGAAAAACTGTTTTTT. It is translated as CASSLGEADEKLFF.

V and J are TRBV15 and TRBJ1-6; TRBD1 is a possible D gene (5 bases). V shed 1 base and J shed 1 base, with 17 bases lying between them. Germline CDR1 LNHNV, CDR2 YYDKDF (reference sequence). The CDR3 has 19 residues. The CDR3 reads CATSRGRPGKGSYNSPLHF. The DNA for the CDR3 is TGTGCCACCAGCAGAGGTCGGCCAGGGAAGGGTTCCTATAATTCACCCCTCCACTTT. Complete variable domain (other parts from reference TRBV15 and TRBJ1-6): DAMVIQNPRYQVTQFGKPVTLSCSQTLNHNVMYWYQQKSSQAPKLLFHYYDKDFNNEADTPDNFQSRRPNTSFCFLDIRSPGLGDTAMYLCATSRGRPGKGSYNSPLHFGNGTRLTVT.

This clone was seen a few times. The chain links TRBV7-9 to TRBJ1-5; 9 nucleotides align to TRBD1. Germline V gene data show CDR1 as SEHNR and CDR2 as FQNEAQ (reference sequence). CDR3 length: 15 residues. V lost 2 bases to trimming and J lost 6 bases; unmatched junction nucleotides: 5. The DNA for the CDR3 is TGTGCCAGCAGCTTAACAGGGGGCGAAGGTCAGCCCCAGCATTTT. This codes for CASSLTGGEGQPQHF.

The chain recombines TRBV28 with TRBJ1-1; TRBD1 might be the D (6 bases). Germline V lookup: CDR1 MDHEN, CDR2 SYDVKM. Trimming removed 4 bases at V and 7 bases at J, with 19 bases between. The CDR3 totals 15 residues. In DNA, the CDR3 is TGTGCCAGCAGTTCGCAAGCAGGGGCCTCCCTTGAAGCTTTCTTT. Amino acid sequence: CASSSQAGASLEAFF.

Worth noting for this clone: This sample also contains other DNA sequences that code for the same CDR3. The chain carries TRBV12-3 or TRBV12-4 and TRBJ1-3; unclear D gene. The length of the CDR3 is 13 residues. Trimming cost V 7 bases and J 0 bases, with 7 bases left between them. The CDR3, as DNA: TGTGCCAGCAATTCCTTCTCTGGAAACACCATATATTTT. It yields the protein CASNSFSGNTIYF.

The chain links TRBV7-9 to TRBJ1-2; tentatively, D is TRBD1 (6 bases). Looked up from germline, CDR1 is SEHNR and CDR2 is FQNEAQ (reference sequence). This CDR3 contains 15 residues. Trimming took 3 bases from V and 4 from J, leaving 15 bases between them. As DNA, the CDR3 is TGTGCCAGCAGCTTGGGGGGGCCCTGGGGCTATGGCTACACCTTC. Translated, it gives CASSLGGPWGYGYTF.

This chain uses TRBV5-1 with TRBJ1-1; D is undetermined. V dropped 4 bases and J dropped 7 bases, with 14 bases sitting between them. Germline loops: CDR1 SGHRS, CDR2 YFSETQ. CDR3 size: 13 residues. CDR3 region: CASSLAEGGEAFF. The CDR3 DNA follows: TGCGCCAGCAGCCTCGCTGAGGGAGGTGAAGCTTTCTTT.

At least ten counts were recorded for this clone. The chain employs TRBV30 and TRBJ1-6, with TRBD1 matching 10 bases. The CDR3 has 17 amino acids. V lost 4 bases, J lost 7 bases, and 13 bases stayed unmatched. CDR1 and CDR2 from the germline V gene are GTSNPN and SVGIG (reference sequence). The CDR3 DNA sequence: TGTGCCTGGAACATAGCGCGGACAGGGGGAATAAATTCACCCCTCCACTTT. Translating it yields CAWNIARTGGINSPLHF. The entire variable domain, with the rest obtained from reference TRBV30 and TRBJ1-6, is as follows: SQTIHQWPATLVQPVGSPLSLECTVEGTSNPNLYWYRQAAGRGLQLLFYSVGIGQISSEVPQNLSASRPQDRQFILSSKKLLLSDSGFYLCAWNIARTGGINSPLHFGNGTRLTVT.

Notes on this clone: This specimen includes other DNA sequences encoding the same CDR3. The chain links TRBV28 to TRBJ1-1, with D possibly matching TRBD1 (6 bases). CDR1 and CDR2 from the germline V gene are MDHEN and SYDVKM. The ends were cut back, 4 bases at V and 5 bases at J, with 8 bases in the middle. This CDR3 is 12 amino acids long. The CDR3 bases are TGTGCCAGCAGTTACAGGGATACTGAAGCTTTCTTT. Translating gives CASSYRDTEAFF.

V usage is TRBV6-5 and J usage is TRBJ1-4; no clear D. CDR3 length: 15 residues. Trimming left V 8 bases short and J 0 bases short, with 13 bases between. Germline CDR1 MNHEY, CDR2 SVGAGI. The CDR3 nucleotides are TGTGCCAGCCTTCCCTTTTCCTCAACTAATGAAAAACTGTTTTTT. Protein sequence: CASLPFSSTNEKLFF.

The chain combines TRBV5-1 with TRBJ1-2; 9 nucleotides agree with TRBD1. The J segment lost 3 bases and the V segment lost 4 bases, leaving 7 bases of the junction unmatched. The germline gives CDR1 SGHRS, CDR2 YFSETQ. The length of the CDR3 is 15 residues. The CDR3 DNA is TGCGCCAGCAGCCAACTGACAGGGGGAGACTATGGCTACACCTTC. It specifies CASSQLTGGDYGYTF. The full variable domain, completed using reference TRBV5-1 and TRBJ1-2, is KAGVTQTPRYLIKTRGQQVTLSCSPISGHRSVSWYQQTPGQGLQFLFEYFSETQRNKGNFPGRFSGRQFSNSRSEMNVSTLELGDSALYLCASSQLTGGDYGYTFGSGTRLTVV.